Listed here are 8 T cell receptor beta chains from one sample, sequenced in a study of cytomegalovirus exposure and HLA in healthy donors. Vbeta (60) and Jbeta (13) primers were used in the PCR. Only in-frame clones appear in the TCRdb table, and some are missing; sequencing was by immunoSEQ multiplex PCR. Seen here are approximately 100,000 clones, about 74% observed once, and the top ten hold about 4.9%. Sequenced material: PBMCs. These TCRs come from a woman under 30 in good health and CMV-seropositive.

A few counts support this clone. This sequence joins TRBV7-3 and TRBJ1-4; D call uncertain. The CDR3 runs 15 residues. Trimming shortened V by 6 bases and J by 8 bases, and 19 bases separated the two germline ends. Per the germline V gene, CDR1 is SGHTA and CDR2 is FQGTGA. CDR3 sequence reads: CASRSRGIGREKLFF. The CDR3 DNA sequence: TGTGCCAGCAGGTCCCGGGGTATCGGCCGCGAAAAACTGTTTTTT.

The V call is TRBV13, the J call TRBJ2-1, with a weak D call TRBD2 (5 bases). The CDR3 covers 14 residues. In germline, CDR1 is PRHDT, CDR2 FYEKMQ (reference sequence). V was trimmed by 5 bases and J by 7 bases, leaving 15 bases between them. CDR3 sequence reads: CASSTRTGSNEQFF. The CDR3 bases are TGTGCCAGCAGCACTCGCACGGGATCTAATGAGCAGTTCTTC.

This clone showed up just a few times. The V call is TRBV6-4, the J call TRBJ2-3, with D possibly matching TRBD2 (5 bases). The CDR3 consists of 15 residues. The V and J ends lost 2 bases and 2 bases respectively, with 11 bases between them. Germline values: CDR1 MRHNA, CDR2 SNTAGT. As DNA, the CDR3 is TGTGCCAGCAGTGACGGCGAGCGGCCCACAGATACGCAGTATTTT. Translating it yields CASSDGERPTDTQYF.

This chain links TRBV5-4 with TRBJ2-3; 7 bases are a match to TRBD1. V dropped 9 bases and J dropped 2; count of bases not matched to a gene: 6. The germline V gene encodes CDR1 SGHNT and CDR2 YYREEE (reference sequence). The CDR3 has 13 amino acids. The CDR3 here is CAKQGYPTDTQYF. The DNA of the CDR3 is TGTGCCAAACAGGGGTATCCCACAGATACGCAGTATTTT.

V and J are TRBV4-1 and TRBJ2-2; the D gene is possibly TRBD2 (5 bases). V gave up 3 bases and J gave up 7 bases, with 12 bases separating them. The CDR3 is 14 amino acids. Germline assignment: CDR1 MGHRA and CDR2 YSYEKL. DNA for the CDR3: TGCGCCAGCAGCCACCCCCGAGCGGTCGGGGAGCTGTTTTTT. Encoded protein: CASSHPRAVGELFF.

The chain employs TRBV10-3 and TRBJ2-7, with 9 bases identical to TRBD2. V shed 7 bases, J shed 5 bases, and the junction held 6 bases outside the gene matches. The CDR3 runs to 13 residues. The germline V gene encodes CDR1 ENHRY and CDR2 SYGVKD. This CDR3 is CAIIAGAGDEQYF. CDR3 coding DNA: TGTGCCATCATAGCGGGAGCAGGCGACGAGCAGTACTTC.

This chain uses TRBV7-2 with TRBJ2-2; 7 nucleotides agree with TRBD2. V gave up 5 bases and J gave up 4 bases; unmatched junction bases: 10. Germline values: CDR1 SGHTA, CDR2 FQGNSA. This CDR3 comprises 16 residues. The chain's CDR3 is CASSAGASSGTGELFF. The CDR3 nucleotides are TGTGCCAGCAGCGCCGGGGCCTCTAGCGGCACCGGGGAGCTGTTTTTT.

The rearrangement uses TRBV27 and TRBJ2-3; 11 bases line up with TRBD2. Losses at the gene ends were 5 bases for V and 5 bases for J; bases not matched to a gene: 9. The CDR3 runs to 16 residues. Germline assignment: CDR1 MNHEY and CDR2 SMNVEV (reference sequence). This chain's CDR3 is CASSPSLAGVIDTQYF. The CDR3 bases are TGTGCCAGCAGTCCCTCACTAGCGGGAGTGATAGATACGCAGTATTTT.